This is a list of T cell receptor beta chains from one sample in a study of blood T cell repertoires in COVID-19. Produced via immunoSEQ multiplex PCR; TCRdb's table is partial and in-frame only. The sample lists about 240,000 clones, approximately 90% occurring once. Sequencing was done on a sample of peripheral blood. These receptor sequences come from a woman between 40 and 55 years old who had recovered from COVID-19. Each CDR3 is given with its conserved first and last residue. Each record gives: D gene, J gene, clone size, V gene, CDR3 DNA, CDR3 protein. The D gene is left open where the match is weak. Part of the rows lack a size; the others show once, few, many or a class for expanded clones.

-	TRBJ1-6	-	TRBV5-6	TGTGCCAGCAGCCTGGCGGGAGGCCGTTATAATTCACCCCTCCACTTT	CASSLAGGRYNSPLHF
-	TRBJ1-5	-	TRBV12-5	TGTGCTAGCGGGGGTCCGGGCGGAGGCAATCAGCCCCAGCATTTT	CASGGPGGGNQPQHF
TRBD1	TRBJ1-1	-	TRBV24-1	TGTGCCACCAGTCGAGGGGGCGAGTCCCTGAACACTGAAGCTTTCTTT	CATSRGGESLNTEAFF
TRBD1	TRBJ2-6	-	TRBV6-2/TRBV6-3	TGTGCCAGCAGTTCCCCGGGGACAGGGTATTCTGGGGCCAACGTCCTGACTTTC	CASSSPGTGYSGANVLTF
TRBD2	TRBJ2-1	-	TRBV5-1	TGCGCCAGCAGCGGGGGGGTCCACACCGCCTACAATGAGCAGTTCTTC	CASSGGVHTAYNEQFF
-	TRBJ1-1	-	TRBV6-5	TGTGCCAGTTCCAAAACTGGGAACACTGAAGCTTTCTTT	CASSKTGNTEAFF
-	TRBJ2-3	-	TRBV27	TGTGCCAGCAGTCCCCGGACTTCCACGCAGTATTTT	CASSPRTSTQYF
TRBD1	TRBJ1-5	once	TRBV19	TGTGCCAGTATGGAACAGGGGGCCAGCAATCAGCCCCAGCATTTT	CASMEQGASNQPQHF
TRBD1	TRBJ2-7	-	TRBV7-8	TGTGCCAGCAGCCTACAGGGGAACGAGCAGTACTTC	CASSLQGNEQYF
TRBD1	TRBJ2-2	-	TRBV2	TGTGCCAGCAGGAAGGGACAGACGAACACCGGGGAGCTGTTTTTT	CASRKGQTNTGELFF
-	TRBJ1-1	-	TRBV10-3	TGTGCCATCAGGAACAGGGTTGAGGCTTTCTTT	CAIRNRVEAFF
-	TRBJ2-1	-	TRBV5-8	TGTGCCAGCAGCCCCCGGGTGCCCAGCTCCTACAATGAGCAGTTCTTC	CASSPRVPSSYNEQFF
TRBD2	TRBJ2-1	-	TRBV5-1	TGCGCCAGCAGCTTTAGCGGGCTATCCTACAATGAGCAGTTCTTC	CASSFSGLSYNEQFF
-	TRBJ2-3	-	TRBV11-2	TGTGCCAGCAGCTCTCAGGAGGGGGCGCGTGCAGATACGCAGTATTTT	CASSSQEGARADTQYF
TRBD1	TRBJ2-1	-	TRBV7-2	TGTGCCAGCAGCGCCCCGGGACAGGGGTACAATGAGCAGTTCTTC	CASSAPGQGYNEQFF
TRBD2	TRBJ2-2	-	TRBV4-2	TGTGCCAGCAGCCCACGGGGGGGTAGCGGGAGGGAGAACACCGGGGAGCTGTTTTTT	CASSPRGGSGRENTGELFF
-	TRBJ1-5	once	TRBV2	TGTGCCAGCACAGGGCCCTATAGCAATCAGCCCCAGCATTTT	CASTGPYSNQPQHF
TRBD1	TRBJ1-1	-	TRBV10-2	TGCGCCAGCACCCTCGGACAGGGCATCGCTGAAGCTTTCTTT	CASTLGQGIAEAFF
TRBD1	TRBJ1-5	-	TRBV7-2	TGTGCCAGCAGCCCCGGACAGGTCTGGGGTCAGCCCCAGCATTTT	CASSPGQVWGQPQHF
TRBD1	TRBJ1-4	-	TRBV18	TGTGCCAGCTCACCACCGACAGGGCGGGAAAAACTGTTTTTT	CASSPPTGREKLFF
TRBD1	TRBJ2-2	-	TRBV6-4	TGTGCCAGCAGTGAAACAGGGGGCCACACCGGGGAGCTGTTTTTT	CASSETGGHTGELFF
-	TRBJ2-2	-	TRBV10-3	TGTGCCACCCACGACACTAACACCGGGGAGCTGTTTTTT	CATHDTNTGELFF
TRBD1	TRBJ2-3	-	TRBV5-1	TGCGCCAGCAGCCCCGGGACAGCAGCCTTCACAGATACGCAGTATTTT	CASSPGTAAFTDTQYF
TRBD1	TRBJ2-2	-	TRBV25-1	TGTGCCGCCAAGGCAGGGGGGAACACCGGGGAGCTGTTTTTT	CAAKAGGNTGELFF
-	TRBJ2-5	-	TRBV2	TGTGCCAGCAGTGAAGCGCTTCGGTGGGAGACCCAGTACTTC	CASSEALRWETQYF
TRBD1	TRBJ1-2	-	TRBV5-5	TGTGCCAGCAGCTTGGCGGGGGAGGGGACAGGCGCCTCCTATGGCTACACCTTC	CASSLAGEGTGASYGYTF
TRBD2	TRBJ2-7	-	TRBV10-3	TGTGCCATCAGCGAGCGGGGGGACTCCTACGAGCAGTACTTC	CAISERGDSYEQYF
TRBD2	TRBJ2-1	-	TRBV5-1	TGCGCCAGCAGCCCCCCGGGACTAGCAGGGAATGAGCAGTTCTTC	CASSPPGLAGNEQFF
TRBD1	TRBJ1-1	-	TRBV28	TGTGCCAGCAGCCGACAGGGGCGGGGCACTGAAGCTTTCTTT	CASSRQGRGTEAFF
-	TRBJ1-2	once	TRBV6-5	TGTGCCAGCCGCCGGGGGACCCCCAACTATGGCTACACCTTC	CASRRGTPNYGYTF
TRBD2	TRBJ2-3	-	TRBV6-2/TRBV6-3	TGTGCCAGCAGTTACGGGACTAAGAGCACAGATACGCAGTATTTT	CASSYGTKSTDTQYF
-	TRBJ2-5	-	TRBV18	TGTGCCAGCTCACCACCCGCGGACAGAGCCAAGTGGGGGACCCAGTACTTC	CASSPPADRAKWGTQYF
TRBD2	TRBJ2-2	-	TRBV30	TGTGCCTGGAGGTGGACTAGCGCAACCGGGGAGCTGTTTTTT	CAWRWTSATGELFF
TRBD2	TRBJ2-1	-	TRBV13	TGTGCCAGCAGCTTGGTGAGCGGGAGGGCCGGGTACAATGAGCAGTTCTTC	CASSLVSGRAGYNEQFF
TRBD1	TRBJ2-2	-	TRBV7-2	TGTGCCAGCAGCCCGATCAGGGGGCGTGCCGGGGAGCTGTTTTTT	CASSPIRGRAGELFF
-	TRBJ1-1	-	TRBV24-1	TGTGCCACCCGGACTACCATGAACACTGAAGCTTTCTTT	CATRTTMNTEAFF
-	TRBJ2-3	-	TRBV11-2	TGTGCCAGCAGCTGGTGGGCAGATACAGATACGCAGTATTTT	CASSWWADTDTQYF
-	TRBJ2-3	few	TRBV30	TGTGCCTGTGTCCGGGGCACAGATACGCAGTATTTT	CACVRGTDTQYF
-	TRBJ1-2	-	TRBV12-5	TGTGCTAGTGGTTTGCCCCAGGCCGGTGGCTACACCTTC	CASGLPQAGGYTF
-	TRBJ2-2	-	TRBV5-8	TGTGCCAGCAGCTTGGGTTCGGGCGGGGAGCTGTTTTTT	CASSLGSGGELFF
TRBD2	TRBJ2-1	-	TRBV5-1	TGCGCCAGCAGGGAACGGGGGACTAGCGCAGACAATGAGCAGTTCTTC	CASRERGTSADNEQFF
-	TRBJ2-2	many	TRBV6-2/TRBV6-3	TGTGCCAGCAGTTACGCGGGGACCGTGGGGTCCGGGGAGCTGTTTTTT	CASSYAGTVGSGELFF
TRBD1	TRBJ2-7	-	TRBV7-3	TGTGCCAGCAGCCCAGGGACAGGGGCAGACTACGAGCAGTACTTC	CASSPGTGADYEQYF
-	TRBJ1-2	-	TRBV6-6	TGTGCCAGCAGTTACGGCCGGGATCCTACCTATGGCTACACCTTC	CASSYGRDPTYGYTF
-	TRBJ1-4	-	TRBV24-1	TGTGCCACCAGTGACCACGGTAATGAAAAACTGTTTTTT	CATSDHGNEKLFF
-	TRBJ2-2	-	TRBV21-1	TGTGCCAGCAGCACCCTAAGGGGGCAAAACACCGGGGAGCTGTTTTTT	CASSTLRGQNTGELFF
-	TRBJ2-7	-	TRBV10-2	TGCGCCAGCAGTGAGGGCAGATACTCCTACGAGCAGTACTTC	CASSEGRYSYEQYF
TRBD2	TRBJ2-2	-	TRBV30	TGTGCCTGGAGTGTACGGGGCCTAGCGGGAGGGCGGGAGCTGTTTTTT	CAWSVRGLAGGRELFF
-	TRBJ1-5	-	TRBV15	TGTGCCACCAGCAGAGCCCAACCCAGCCGCAGGGGCCCTTCGGATTTT	CATSRAQPSRRGPSDF
TRBD1	TRBJ1-1	-	TRBV4-1	TGCGCCAGCAGCCAAGATCGGGGGGACAGGGCCATGAACACTGAAGCTTTCTTT	CASSQDRGDRAMNTEAFF
-	TRBJ2-5	-	TRBV5-1	TGCGCCAGCTCCAGGGGCCAAGAGACCCAGTACTTC	CASSRGQETQYF
TRBD1	TRBJ1-2	-	TRBV4-1	TGCGCCAGCAGCCAAGGAGGTCGGGACAGGATGCCCCTCTATGGCTACACCTTC	CASSQGGRDRMPLYGYTF
TRBD1	TRBJ1-1	-	TRBV5-4	TGTGCCAGCAGCACACAGGGGGCGGGGACTGAAGCTTTCTTT	CASSTQGAGTEAFF
-	TRBJ2-3	-	TRBV7-2	TGTGCCAGCAGCTCGGGGGGCACAGATACGCAGTATTTT	CASSSGGTDTQYF
-	TRBJ2-1	-	TRBV7-9	TGTGCCAGCAGCTTAGGGGGGCTAGCCGGCTCCTACAATGAGCAGTTCTTC	CASSLGGLAGSYNEQFF
TRBD2	TRBJ2-7	-	TRBV4-1	TGCGCCAGCAGCCAAGGAGCGGGACCCCCTTCCTACGAGCAGTACTTC	CASSQGAGPPSYEQYF
-	TRBJ1-2	-	TRBV10-3	TGTGCCATCACCCCGGGAACAGGGAGTAGCTATGGCTACACCTTC	CAITPGTGSSYGYTF
-	TRBJ2-3	-	TRBV18	TGTGCCAGCTCACCGGTTGCGGGAATTAGCACAGATACGCAGTATTTT	CASSPVAGISTDTQYF
TRBD2	TRBJ2-1	-	TRBV13	TGTGCCAGCAGCTTAGCACTAGCGATTCGCTACAATGAGCAGTTCTTC	CASSLALAIRYNEQFF
-	TRBJ1-3	-	TRBV9	TGTGCCAGCAGCGTAGGGGGCGGCACCATATATTTT	CASSVGGGTIYF